Each of the 5 T cell receptor beta chains below was sequenced from the same sample in a study of glioma-infiltrating T cells (dated by TCRdb to 2016 to 2017). The run used an Illumina MiSeq. TCR alpha and beta CDR3 regions were amplified with the iRepertoire nested amplicon-rescue multiplex PCR (arm-PCR) platform from RNA. In-frame beta chains were kept once TCRdb had trimmed the public reads at Q25 with fastp and called clones with MiXCR. Entries are consolidated by CDR3 protein sequence, retaining the most common genes and DNA. This sample gives around 170,000 distinct CDR3 sequences in total; roughly 45% of them show up just once. Of the sample, around 5.2% is held by the ten largest clones. The specimen sequenced was glioma tissue, nonneoplastic brain tissue, or PBMCs (not recorded which). These receptors originate from a human donor with low-grade glioma or glioblastoma, undergoing nonglioma brain surgery, or in good health (not recorded which).

This clonotype was counted only a few times. The V gene is TRBV12-3 or TRBV12-4, the J gene TRBJ1-2, with 10 bases that match TRBD1. The CDR3 contains 13 residues. V dropped 6 bases and J dropped 8; count of bases not matched to a gene: 6. CDR3 in amino acids: CASSSRTGGGYTF. CDR3 DNA: TGTGCCAGCAGCTCTAGGACAGGGGGAGGCTACACCTTC.

This clonotype occurred many times. The chain joins TRBV20-1 to TRBJ2-3; D not resolved. The ends were cut back, 3 bases at V and 2 bases at J, with 0 bases in the middle. Germline CDR1 and CDR2: DFQATT and SNEGSKA (reference sequence). This CDR3 region has 10 residues. The CDR3 DNA follows: TGCAGTGCTAGCACAGATACGCAGTATTTT. It codes for CSASTDTQYF.

This clonotype showed up just a few times. The chain carries TRBV12-3 or TRBV12-4 and TRBJ1-6, with a tentative D call TRBD1 (5 bases). CDR3 length: 13 residues. V shed 6 bases and J shed 14 bases, with 17 bases lying between them. The CDR3: CASRDSWSTALHF. The CDR3 region has the DNA TGTGCCAGCAGAGACAGTTGGTCTACGGCCCTCCACTTT.

In regard to this clonotype: A much larger clone lies a single base off, so this may be a read error. This rearrangement joins TRBV2 to TRBJ2-1; D is ambiguous. CDR1 and CDR2 (germline): SNHLY, FYNNEI. The CDR3 extends over 15 amino acids. DNA of the CDR3: TGTGCCAGCACTGAAACAACCTCGCCCTACAATGAGCAGTTCTTC. This gives the protein CASTETTSPYNEQFF.

V is TRBV7-2 and J is TRBJ2-5; 12 nucleotides align to TRBD2. The CDR3 consists of 16 residues. Germline CDR1 SGHTA, CDR2 FQGNSA. J was trimmed by 4 bases and V by 5 bases; bases with no gene match: 8. The CDR3, as DNA: TGTGCCAGCAGCACCACACTAGCGGGAGGAGGAGAGACCCAGTACTTC. It translates to CASSTTLAGGGETQYF.